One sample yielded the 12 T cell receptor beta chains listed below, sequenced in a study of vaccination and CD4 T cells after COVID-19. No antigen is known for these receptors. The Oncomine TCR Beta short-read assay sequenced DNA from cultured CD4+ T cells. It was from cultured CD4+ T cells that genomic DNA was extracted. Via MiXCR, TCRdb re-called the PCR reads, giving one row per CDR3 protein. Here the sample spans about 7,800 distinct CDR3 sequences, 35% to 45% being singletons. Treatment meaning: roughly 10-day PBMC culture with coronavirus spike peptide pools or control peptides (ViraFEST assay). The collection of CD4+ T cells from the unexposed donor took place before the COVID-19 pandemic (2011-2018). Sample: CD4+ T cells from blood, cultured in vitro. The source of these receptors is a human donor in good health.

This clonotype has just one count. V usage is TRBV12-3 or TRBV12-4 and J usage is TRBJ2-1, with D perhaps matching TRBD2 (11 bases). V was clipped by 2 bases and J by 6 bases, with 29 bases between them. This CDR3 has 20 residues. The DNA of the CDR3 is TGTGCCAGCAGTTTAAAGGGACAGGGGCTAGCGGGAGGACTCGGCAATGAGCAGTTCTTC. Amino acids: CASSLKGQGLAGGLGNEQFF.

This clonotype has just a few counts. Written as DNA, the CDR3 is TGTGCCAGCAGAAAGGGGGCTGGGGCCGAGCAGTACTTC. The encoded protein is CASRKGAGAEQYF. The chain is built from TRBV7-9 and TRBJ2-7; 7 nucleotides line up with TRBD1. Germline V gene lookup returns CDR1 SEHNR and CDR2 FQNEAQ (reference sequence). The CDR3 spans 13 residues. J lost 6 bases, V lost 6 bases, and 8 bases had no gene match. The whole variable domain, filled in from reference TRBV7-9 and TRBJ2-7, reads DTGVSQNPRHKITKRGQNVTFRCDPISEHNRLYWYRQTLGQGPEFLTYFQNEAQLEKSRLLSDRFSAERPKGSFSTLEIQRTEQGDSAMYLCASRKGAGAEQYFGPGTRLTVT.

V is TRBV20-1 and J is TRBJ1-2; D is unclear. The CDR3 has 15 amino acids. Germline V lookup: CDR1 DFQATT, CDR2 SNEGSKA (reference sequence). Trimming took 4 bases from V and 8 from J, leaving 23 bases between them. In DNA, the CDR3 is TGCAGTGCTACTTTGATTAGATTGGGGAAGGGAGGCTACACCTTC. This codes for CSATLIRLGKGGYTF.

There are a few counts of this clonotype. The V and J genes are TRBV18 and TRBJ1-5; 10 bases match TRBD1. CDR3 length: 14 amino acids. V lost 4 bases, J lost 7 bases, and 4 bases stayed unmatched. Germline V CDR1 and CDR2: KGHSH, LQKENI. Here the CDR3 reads CASSLGQGEQPQHF. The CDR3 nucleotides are TGTGCCAGCTCACTCGGACAGGGGGAACAGCCCCAGCATTTT. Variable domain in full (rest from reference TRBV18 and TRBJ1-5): NAGVMQNPRHLVRRRGQEARLRCSPMKGHSHVYWYRQLPEEGLKFMVYLQKENIIDESGMPKERFSAEFPKEGPSILRIQQVVRGDSAAYFCASSLGQGEQPQHFGDGTRLSIL.

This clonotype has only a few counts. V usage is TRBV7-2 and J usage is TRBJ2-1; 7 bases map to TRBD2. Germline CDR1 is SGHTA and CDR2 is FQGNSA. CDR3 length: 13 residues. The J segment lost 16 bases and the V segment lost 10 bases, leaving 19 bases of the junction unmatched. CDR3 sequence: CATDPGGGIFSFF. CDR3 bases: TGTGCCACCGACCCCGGCGGGGGAATCTTTAGTTTCTTC.

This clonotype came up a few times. CDR3 DNA sequence: TGTGCCAGTATTCCCAGTGGCAGGGGGAATCAGCCCCAGCATTTT. It encodes CASIPSGRGNQPQHF. The chain recombines TRBV19 with TRBJ1-5; the match to TRBD1 covers 7 bases. Germline-derived CDR1 and CDR2 are LNHDA and SQIVND (reference sequence). This CDR3 has 15 residues. The ends lost 7 bases at V and 4 bases at J; junction bases unmatched: 10.

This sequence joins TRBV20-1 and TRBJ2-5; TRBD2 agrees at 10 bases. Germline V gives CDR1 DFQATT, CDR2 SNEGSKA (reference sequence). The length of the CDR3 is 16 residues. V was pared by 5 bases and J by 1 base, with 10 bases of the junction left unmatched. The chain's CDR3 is CSAGLGSGRPQETQYF. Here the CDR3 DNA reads TGCAGTGCTGGCCTCGGTAGCGGGAGGCCCCAAGAGACCCAGTACTTC.

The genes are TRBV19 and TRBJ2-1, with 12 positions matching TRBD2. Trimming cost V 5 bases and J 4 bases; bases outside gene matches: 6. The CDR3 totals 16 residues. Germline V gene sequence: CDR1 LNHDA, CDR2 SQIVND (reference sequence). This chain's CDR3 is CASSAGLAGMYNEQFF. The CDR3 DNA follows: TGTGCCAGTAGTGCCGGACTAGCGGGGATGTACAATGAGCAGTTCTTC.

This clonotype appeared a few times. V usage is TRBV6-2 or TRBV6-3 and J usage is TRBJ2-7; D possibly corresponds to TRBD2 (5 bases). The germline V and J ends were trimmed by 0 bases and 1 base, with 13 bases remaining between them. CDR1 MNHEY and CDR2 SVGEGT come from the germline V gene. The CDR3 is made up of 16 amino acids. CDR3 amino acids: CASSYSTDLASYEQYF. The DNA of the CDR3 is TGTGCCAGCAGTTACTCGACCGACCTAGCTTCCTACGAGCAGTACTTC.

The CDR3 nucleotides read TGCGCCAGCAGCCAAGATAACTTCGTAGAGGCGGGCTACACCTTC. Translated, it gives CASSQDNFVEAGYTF. The chain couples TRBV4-3 to TRBJ1-2; no definite D call. The CDR3 covers 15 residues. From germline, CDR1 is LGHNA and CDR2 YSLEER. Trimming left V 0 bases short and J 8 bases short, with 16 bases between.

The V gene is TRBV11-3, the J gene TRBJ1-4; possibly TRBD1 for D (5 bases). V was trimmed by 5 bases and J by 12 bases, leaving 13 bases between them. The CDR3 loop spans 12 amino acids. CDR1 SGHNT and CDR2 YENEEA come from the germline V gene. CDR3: CASSHRGGELFF. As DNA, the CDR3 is TGTGCCAGCAGCCATCGAGGAGGGGAACTGTTTTTT.

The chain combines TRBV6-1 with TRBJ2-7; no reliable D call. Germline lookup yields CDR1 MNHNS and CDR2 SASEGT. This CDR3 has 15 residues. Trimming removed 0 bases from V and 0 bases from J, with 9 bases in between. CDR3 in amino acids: CASSEASAVSYEQYF. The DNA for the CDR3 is TGTGCCAGCAGTGAAGCGAGTGCCGTCTCCTACGAGCAGTACTTC.